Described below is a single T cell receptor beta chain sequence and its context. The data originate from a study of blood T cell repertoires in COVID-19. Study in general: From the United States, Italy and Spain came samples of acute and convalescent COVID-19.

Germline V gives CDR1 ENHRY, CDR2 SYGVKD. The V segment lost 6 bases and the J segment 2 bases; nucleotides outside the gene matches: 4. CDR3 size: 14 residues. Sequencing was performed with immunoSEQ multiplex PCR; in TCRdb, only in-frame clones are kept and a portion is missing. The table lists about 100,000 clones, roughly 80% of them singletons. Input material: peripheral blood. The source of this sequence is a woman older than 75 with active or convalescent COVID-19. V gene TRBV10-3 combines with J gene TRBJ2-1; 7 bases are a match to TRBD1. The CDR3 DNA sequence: TGTGCCATCAGACGACAGGGACCCTACAATGAGCAGTTCTTC. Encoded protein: CAIRRQGPYNEQFF.